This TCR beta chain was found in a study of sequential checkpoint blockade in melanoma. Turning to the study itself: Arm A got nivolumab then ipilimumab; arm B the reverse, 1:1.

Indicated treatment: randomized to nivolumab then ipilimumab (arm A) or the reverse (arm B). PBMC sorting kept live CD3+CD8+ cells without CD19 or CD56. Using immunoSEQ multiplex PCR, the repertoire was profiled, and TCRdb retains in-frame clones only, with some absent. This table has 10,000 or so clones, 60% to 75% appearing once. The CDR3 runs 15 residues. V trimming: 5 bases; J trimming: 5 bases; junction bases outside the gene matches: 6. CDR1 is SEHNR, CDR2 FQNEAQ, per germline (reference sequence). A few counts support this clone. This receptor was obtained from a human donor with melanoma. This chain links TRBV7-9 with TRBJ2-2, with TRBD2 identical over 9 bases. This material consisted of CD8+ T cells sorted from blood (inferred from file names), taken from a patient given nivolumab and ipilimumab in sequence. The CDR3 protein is CASSQELAGTGELFF. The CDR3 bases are TGTGCCAGCAGCCAAGAGCTAGCGGGAACCGGGGAGCTGTTTTTT.